These T cell receptor beta chains were read from a single sample in a study of cytomegalovirus exposure and HLA in healthy donors. Sequencing used immunoSEQ multiplex PCR; TCRdb keeps in-frame clones, though not all of them. The sample shows more than 150,000 clones, 75% to 80% of them seen only once. Sequenced input: PBMCs. The receptors were sampled from a man between 45 and 60 years old in good health and CMV-seropositive. The CDR3 runs from the conserved cysteine through the conserved F or W. D genes are given only for firm matches. Only part of the rows carry a size: once, few, many, or a class if the clone is expanded.

clone size	V gene	J gene	D gene	CDR3 protein	CDR3 DNA
NA	TRBV28	TRBJ1-5	TRBD1	CASSLPGQGAPGNQPQHF	TGTGCCAGCAGTTTGCCGGGACAGGGGGCTCCGGGCAATCAGCCCCAGCATTTT
NA	TRBV2	TRBJ2-3	NA	CASKIGRGRGNTQYF	TGTGCCAGCAAGATAGGAAGGGGACGGGGGAATACGCAGTATTTT
NA	TRBV5-1	TRBJ2-7	TRBD1	CASSRNGDRNYEQYF	TGCGCCAGCAGCCGAAATGGGGACAGAAACTACGAGCAGTACTTC
NA	TRBV4-1	TRBJ2-2	NA	CASSHKRGVDQAGELFF	TGCGCCAGCAGCCATAAAAGGGGTGTGGATCAGGCCGGGGAGCTGTTTTTT
once	TRBV29-1	TRBJ2-7	TRBD1	CSVLGDRGDEQYF	TGCAGCGTCCTGGGGGACAGGGGGGACGAGCAGTACTTC
NA	TRBV27	TRBJ2-1	TRBD1	CASRPRGPYEQFF	TGTGCCAGCCGCCCCAGGGGGCCGTATGAGCAGTTCTTC
NA	TRBV9	TRBJ2-3	TRBD2	CASSAPGLAVRTDTQYF	TGTGCCAGCAGCGCGCCGGGACTAGCGGTACGCACAGATACGCAGTATTTT
NA	TRBV7-2	TRBJ2-5	TRBD2	CASTSSPSASGGRKYF	TGTGCCAGCACCTCCTCCCCCTCTGCTAGCGGGGGGCGCAAGTACTTC
NA	TRBV5-4	TRBJ2-5	NA	CASSLVSDRQETQYF	TGTGCCAGCAGCTTGGTCTCGGACAGACAAGAGACCCAGTACTTC
NA	TRBV6-1	TRBJ2-1	NA	CASSATATGEQFF	TGTGCCAGCAGTGCGACCGCGACGGGTGAGCAGTTCTTC
NA	TRBV6-1	TRBJ1-1	NA	CASMRTGNTEAFF	TGTGCCAGCATGCGAACAGGGAACACTGAAGCTTTCTTT
NA	TRBV6-6	TRBJ1-2	NA	CASSTQGAYGYTF	TGTGCCAGCAGCACTCAAGGGGCCTATGGCTACACCTTC
NA	TRBV7-6	TRBJ2-2	TRBD1	CASSLIGTGGSGLFF	TGTGCCAGCAGCTTAATAGGGACAGGGGGATCCGGACTGTTTTTT
NA	TRBV5-5	TRBJ1-1	TRBD1	CASSLGTGGKDRTEAFF	TGTGCCAGCAGCTTGGGGACAGGGGGCAAGGATCGTACTGAAGCTTTCTTT
NA	TRBV5-6	TRBJ1-4	TRBD1	CASSSGTGDEKLFF	TGTGCCAGCAGCTCCGGGACAGGGGATGAAAAACTGTTTTTT
NA	TRBV5-1	TRBJ2-3	NA	CASSLSQEGADTQYF	TGCGCCAGCAGCTTGTCCCAAGAGGGGGCAGATACGCAGTATTTT
few	TRBV5-1	TRBJ2-3	TRBD1	CASSSRRQGENRSTDTQYF	TGCGCCAGCAGCTCCAGACGACAGGGAGAGAACCGGAGCACAGATACGCAGTATTTT
NA	TRBV6-1	TRBJ1-2	NA	CASTAGSHGYTF	TGTGCCAGCACGGCAGGGTCCCATGGCTACACCTTC
NA	TRBV6-4	TRBJ2-3	TRBD2	CASSDSGTRSTDTQYF	TGTGCCAGCAGTGACTCGGGGACTAGAAGCACAGATACGCAGTATTTT
NA	TRBV7-9	TRBJ2-7	NA	CASSPGNSYEQYF	TGTGCCAGCAGCCCAGGGAATAGCTACGAGCAGTACTTC
NA	TRBV6-5	TRBJ1-6	TRBD1	CASKPQGGGNSPLHF	TGTGCCAGCAAACCCCAGGGGGGAGGTAATTCACCCCTCCACTTT
NA	TRBV6-5	TRBJ1-5	NA	CASSYGGQNQPQHF	TGTGCCAGCAGTTACGGAGGACAGAATCAGCCCCAGCATTTT
once	TRBV5-5	TRBJ2-3	TRBD1	CASSGGQGVSTDTQYF	TGTGCCAGCAGCGGTGGACAGGGAGTTAGCACAGATACGCAGTATTTT
NA	TRBV6-5	TRBJ2-7	NA	CASSSIHYEQYF	TGTGCCAGCAGTTCCATACACTACGAGCAGTACTTC
NA	TRBV5-1	TRBJ1-1	NA	CASGPLTSPVTEAFF	TGCGCCAGCGGCCCCCTCACATCCCCAGTCACTGAAGCTTTCTTT
NA	TRBV5-1	TRBJ2-5	NA	CASSRRQPQETQYF	TGCGCCAGCAGCCGTCGACAGCCGCAAGAGACCCAGTACTTC
NA	TRBV30	TRBJ2-3	NA	CAWSVGGDTQYF	TGTGCCTGGAGTGTAGGGGGAGATACGCAGTATTTT
few	TRBV5-4	TRBJ1-2	TRBD1	CASSPTGGYGYTF	TGTGCCAGCAGCCCAACAGGGGGCTATGGCTACACCTTC
few	TRBV9	TRBJ2-5	NA	CASSVADTRETQYF	TGTGCCAGCAGCGTAGCCGACACAAGGGAGACCCAGTACTTC
NA	TRBV6-6	TRBJ1-5	TRBD1	CASSPDRGVGQPQHF	TGTGCCAGCAGTCCTGACAGGGGAGTCGGTCAGCCCCAGCATTTT
NA	TRBV7-2	TRBJ1-4	NA	CASSLGYSGLNEKLFF	TGTGCCAGCAGCTTGGGCTACTCAGGACTTAATGAAAAACTGTTTTTT